Below, 24 T cell receptor beta chains from the same sample are listed, as sequenced in a study of tumor-infiltrating lymphocytes in primary liver carcinoma. Synthesis of TCR beta cDNA was carried out from 500 ng total RNA with a constant-region primer. Slightly modified ARM-PCR, run as three nested multiplex PCR rounds, produced the TCR beta libraries. The study ran its first two PCR rounds for about 11 cycles each, using TRBV1-TRBV30 forward primers and a C-beta reverse primer. TCRdb reprocessed the multiplex PCR reads with MiXCR, giving one entry per CDR3 protein. Of around 330,000 distinct CDR3 sequences in the sample, approximately 65% are singletons; the top ten hold roughly 9%. In addition to blood RNA drawn from unsorted whole blood, germline DNA was extracted. Sequencing used peripheral blood. These receptors were obtained from a middle-aged man with primary liver carcinoma and hepatitis B virus infection.

As concerns this clonotype: A much larger clone differs from this one at a single base, so this may be a read error. The V call is TRBV4-2, the J call TRBJ2-5; a possible D gene is TRBD1 (8 bases). Between the trimmed V and J ends, which lost 1 base and 0 bases, there was a span of 15 bases. The CDR3 consists of 17 residues. Per the germline V gene, CDR1 is LGHNA and CDR2 is YNFKEQ. The CDR3 sequence: CASSQAGGGSYQETQYF. The CDR3 bases are TGTGCCAGCAGCCAAGCAGGGGGCGGGAGTTACCAAGAGACCCAGTACTTC.

As to this clonotype: A much larger clone lies a single base off, so this may be a read error. The V gene is TRBV29-1, the J gene TRBJ1-1, with D unresolved. The CDR3 covers 10 residues. Germline V CDR1 and CDR2: SQVTM, ANQGSEA. For the CDR3, the DNA is TGCAGCGTTGTGGATGATGAAGCTCTCTTT. Translating gives CSVVDDEALF.

Remarks on this clonotype: Being one base from a much bigger clone, this may be a read error. This chain uses TRBV6-1 with TRBJ2-7, with TRBD2 as a possible D gene (6 bases). The CDR3 runs to 15 residues. Germline V gives CDR1 MNHNS, CDR2 SASEGT. DNA for the CDR3: TGTGCCAGCAGTTTCAAGGACGGGAGAGATTACGGGCAGTACTTC. It translates to CASSFKDGRDYGQYF.

To note about this clonotype: One end of the junction does not line up with germline, which may come from a read error. In DNA, the CDR3 is TGCGTCAGCAGTACCACTAGGGTCGGGGAGCTGTTTTTT. It translates to CVSSTTRVGELFF. The chain employs TRBV6-5 and TRBJ2-2; perhaps TRBD2 as D (5 bases). CDR1 MNHEY and CDR2 SVGAGI come from the germline V gene. This CDR3 is 13 amino acids long.

As to this clonotype: A read error is possible here, since a much larger clone lies one base away. This chain connects TRBV4-2 to TRBJ2-7, with 8 bases aligning to TRBD2. This CDR3 contains 14 residues. From germline, CDR1 is LGHNA and CDR2 YNFKEQ. The CDR3 region has the DNA TGTGCCAACAGCCAAGATCTCACTAGCGGCGAGCAGTACTTC. Translated, it gives CANSQDLTSGEQYF.

Turning to this clonotype: One end of the junction is discordant with germline, which a read error may explain. The J gene is TRBJ2-3, the V gene TRBV4-3; possibly TRBD2 for D (5 bases). The CDR3 contains 15 residues. Germline assignment: CDR1 LGHNA and CDR2 YSLEER. CDR3 sequence: CASSVLASSTDTRYF. Here the CDR3 DNA reads TGCGCCAGCAGCGTCCTAGCTAGCAGCACAGATACGCGGTATTTT.

A note on this clonotype: A read error may explain this, as a much larger clone is one base away. The rearrangement uses TRBV6-5 and TRBJ2-7, with D perhaps matching TRBD1 (6 bases). The CDR3 loop spans 17 amino acids. In germline, CDR1 is MNHEY, CDR2 SVGAGI. CDR3 residues: CSSSYYRNQGITYEQYF. The DNA for the CDR3 is TGTTCCAGCAGTTACTACCGGAATCAGGGGATTACCTACGAGCAGTACTTC.

The V and J genes are TRBV7-3 and TRBJ2-3; weak D call: TRBD2 (7 bases). Trimming took 2 bases from V and 5 from J, leaving 11 bases between them. Per germline, CDR1 SGHTA and CDR2 FQGTGA. This CDR3 comprises 14 residues. As DNA, the CDR3 is TGTGCCAGCAGCTTAGGAGGGGGGGGAGATACGCAGTATTTT. Amino acid sequence: CASSLGGGGDTQYF. The variable domain in full, with the rest retrieved from reference TRBV7-3 and TRBJ2-3, is GAGVSQTPSNKVTEKGKYVELRCDPISGHTALYWYRQSLGQGPEFLIYFQGTGAADDSGLPNDRFFAVRPEGSVSTLKIQRTERGDSAVYLCASSLGGGGDTQYFGPGTRLTVL.

This clonotype was found a few times. CDR3: CAISERTAYGYTF. DNA of the CDR3: TGTGCCATCAGTGAAAGGACAGCCTATGGCTACACCTTC. This chain joins TRBV10-3 and TRBJ1-2, with D possibly matching TRBD1 (6 bases). The CDR3 consists of 13 residues. Germline V gene data show CDR1 as ENHRY and CDR2 as SYGVKD. V gave up 3 bases and J gave up 4 bases, with 9 bases separating them.

As concerns this clonotype: One end of the junction varies from germline; a read error may be responsible. This rearrangement joins TRBV12-3 or TRBV12-4 to TRBJ2-7; weak D call: TRBD1 (5 bases). CDR3 length: 13 residues. CDR3: CVSSQTDSYEQYF. The CDR3 region has the DNA TGTGTCAGCAGTCAGACAGACTCCTACGAGCAGTACTTC.

This clonotype was counted ten times or more. The rearrangement joins TRBV29-1 to TRBJ1-4; D is possibly TRBD1 (5 bases). Germline loops: CDR1 SQVTM, CDR2 ANQGSEA. This CDR3 region has 13 residues. The V gene lost 7 bases and the J gene lost 2 bases, with 11 bases spanning the gap. The CDR3 nucleotides are TGCAGCGCCGCAGGGTCGACTAATGAAAAACTGTTTTTT. Its translation: CSAAGSTNEKLFF. The complete variable domain, with remaining parts taken from reference TRBV29-1 and TRBJ1-4, reads SAVISQKPSRDICQRGTSLTIQCQVDSQVTMMFWYRQQPGQSLTLIATANQGSEATYESGFVIDKFPISRPNLTFSTLTVSNMSPEDSSIYLCSAAGSTNEKLFFGSGTQLSVL.

Comment on this clonotype: The missing conserved phenylalanine or tryptophan at the end of this CDR3 makes a read error likely. The chain joins TRBV11-1 to TRBJ1-1; D is undetermined. Germline values: CDR1 SGHAT, CDR2 FQDESV (reference sequence). The CDR3 covers 15 residues. Trimming cost V 5 bases and J 1 base, with 14 bases left between them. CDR3 DNA sequence: TGTGCCAGCAGCATAGGGCTGGGCCAGAACACTGAAGCTTTCTTA. It yields the protein CASSIGLGQNTEAFL.

Remarks on this clonotype: This may be a read error: a much more frequent sequence differs by one nucleotide. The rearrangement joins TRBV6-1 to TRBJ2-3; no reliable D call. V lost 0 bases to trimming and J lost 5 bases, with 12 bases between them. Germline CDR1 MNHNS, CDR2 SASEGT. This CDR3 has 15 amino acids. The CDR3 region has the DNA TGTGCCAGCAGTGAAGCGGGAACCCTCAAAGATACGCAGTATTTT. It codes for CASSEAGTLKDTQYF.

The chain is built from TRBV6-2 or TRBV6-3 and TRBJ1-1; D not certain. Germline V gene data show CDR1 as MNHEY and CDR2 as SVGEGT. CDR3 length: 14 residues. Deletions cut 5 bases from V and 6 bases from J, with 16 bases between. CDR3 loop: CASSPLPEGAEAFF. The CDR3 region has the DNA TGTGCCAGCAGTCCCCTCCCAGAGGGCGCTGAAGCTTTCTTT.

This clonotype has ten or more counts. This chain joins TRBV5-6 and TRBJ2-5, with TRBD1 matching 11 bases. This CDR3 region has 14 residues. V shed 4 bases, J shed 4 bases, and the junction held 3 bases outside the gene matches. Germline values: CDR1 SGHDT, CDR2 YYEEEE. In DNA form, the CDR3 reads TGTGCCAGCAGCCAGGGACAGGGGGGAGAGACCCAGTACTTC. Translating gives CASSQGQGGETQYF. Variable domain in full (rest from reference TRBV5-6 and TRBJ2-5): DAGVTQSPTHLIKTRGQQVTLRCSPKSGHDTVSWYQQALGQGPQFIFQYYEEEERQRGNFPDRFSGHQFPNYSSELNVNALLLGDSALYLCASSQGQGGETQYFGPGTRLLVL.

As for this clonotype: The CDR3 does not close with the conserved phenylalanine or tryptophan, likely indicating a read error. This sequence joins TRBV29-1 and TRBJ2-1; the match to TRBD1 covers 9 bases. With V trimmed by 7 bases and J by 7 bases, 5 bases remained unmatched. The CDR3 consists of 12 residues. Germline V gene lookup returns CDR1 SQVTM and CDR2 ANQGSEA. CDR3 loop: CSAGQGENEQFI. Written as DNA, the CDR3 is TGCAGCGCGGGACAGGGAGAGAATGAGCAGTTCATC.

This clonotype was observed once. Relative to the germline gene, one junction end is altered; a read error may explain this. The genes are TRBV11-1 and TRBJ2-1; D is undetermined. From germline, CDR1 is SGHAT and CDR2 FQDESV (reference sequence). The CDR3 contains 15 residues. The CDR3, as DNA: TGTGCCAGCAGCTACTCTAACTCATCCTACAATGAACAGCTCTTC. Translating it yields CASSYSNSSYNEQLF. The complete variable domain, with remaining parts taken from reference TRBV11-1 and TRBJ2-1, reads EAEVAQSPRYKITEKSQAVAFWCDPISGHATLYWYRQILGQGPELLVQFQDESVVDDSQLPKDRFSAERLKGVDSTLKIQPAELGDSAMYLCASSYSNSSYNEQLFGPGTRLTVL.

As to this clonotype: Since a much larger clone is just one base distant, this may be a read error. This chain connects TRBV29-1 to TRBJ2-3; weak D call: TRBD1 (5 bases). In germline, CDR1 is SQVTM, CDR2 ANQGSEA. The CDR3 length is 14 residues. Here the CDR3 reads CSVKTRDSIDTQYF. CDR3 DNA sequence: TGCAGCGTTAAGACCAGGGATAGCATAGATACGCAGTATTTT.

This clonotype was detected a few times. The V gene is TRBV28, the J gene TRBJ1-5, with a tentative D call TRBD1 (5 bases). The CDR3 extends over 16 amino acids. CDR1 and CDR2 from the germline V gene are MDHEN and SYDVKM. Trimming removed 6 bases from V and 0 bases from J, with 15 bases in between. This chain's CDR3 is CASSSTQGYSNQPQHF. In nucleotides, the CDR3 is TGTGCCAGCAGCTCAACCCAGGGATATAGCAATCAGCCCCAGCATTTT.

The sample holds one count of this clonotype. Germline and junction disagree at one end, which may indicate a read error. The V gene is TRBV11-1, the J gene TRBJ2-1; D possibly uses TRBD1 or TRBD2 (5 bases each). CDR1 is SGHAT, CDR2 FQDESV, per germline (reference sequence). CDR3 size: 15 residues. The CDR3 region is CANSSPGLAGNERFF. The DNA for the CDR3 is TGTGCTAACAGCTCCCCGGGGCTAGCAGGGAATGAGCGGTTCTTC.

Turning to this clonotype: Being one base from a much bigger clone, this may be a read error. The chain is built from TRBV4-2 and TRBJ1-1, with 10 bases matching TRBD1. This CDR3 is built from 16 residues. Looked up from germline, CDR1 is LGHNA and CDR2 is YNFKEQ. This CDR3 is CASSQDQDRGGTEAYF. CDR3 nucleotide sequence: TGTGCCAGCAGCCAAGATCAGGACAGGGGGGGCACTGAAGCTTACTTT.

This clonotype was detected only once. Sequence at one end of the junction differs from germline and may be a read error. The chain combines TRBV11-3 with TRBJ2-3, with D possibly being TRBD2 (5 bases). This CDR3 has 16 amino acids. Germline values: CDR1 SGHNT, CDR2 YENEEA. CDR3 sequence: CVSSIGPRGSTDTQYF. CDR3 DNA sequence: TGTGTCAGCAGCATAGGTCCACGGGGAAGCACAGATACGCAGTATTTT.

The rearrangement links TRBV6-5 to TRBJ1-3, with TRBD1 matching over 7 bases. Germline V lookup: CDR1 MNHEY, CDR2 SVGAGI. CDR3 length: 15 residues. CDR3 sequence: CESTRQGAPGNTIYF. In DNA, the CDR3 is TGTGAAAGCACCAGACAGGGTGCTCCTGGAAACACCATATATTTT.

This clonotype occurred many times. The rearrangement joins TRBV5-4 to TRBJ2-7, with a possible D match to TRBD2 (5 bases). V lost 0 bases and J 5 bases, leaving 12 bases between the germline ends. This CDR3 region has 14 residues. Germline loops: CDR1 SGHNT, CDR2 YYREEE (reference sequence). The CDR3 DNA reads as TGTGCCAGCAGCTTGGGACTAAGTAAACACGAGCAGTACTTC. Translating it yields CASSLGLSKHEQYF.